Listed below are T cell receptor beta chains from one sample, sequenced in a study of T cell responses to AZD1222 COVID-19 vaccine. Sequencing was performed with immunoSEQ multiplex PCR; in TCRdb, only in-frame clones are kept and a portion is missing. The sample records 130,000 to 150,000 clones, 70% to 90% being singletons. This specimen was peripheral blood, taken on day 0 of AZD1222 vaccination. Source of these receptors: an adult in good health. Each CDR3 is given with its conserved first and last residue. Fields, in order: CDR3 DNA, CDR3 protein, clone size, D gene, J gene, V gene. The D gene is left open where the match is weak. Clone sizes are given selectively: once, few, many, or a class where the clone is expanded.

cdr3_nt: TGTGCCAGCAGCTTCGTGGGGGGGCTGGACTCCTACGAGCAGTACTTC
cdr3_aa: CASSFVGGLDSYEQYF
clone_size: NA
d_call: NA
j_call: TRBJ2-7
v_call: TRBV7-2

cdr3_nt: TGTGCCAGCAGTTACGACAGTAATTCACCCCTCCACTTT
cdr3_aa: CASSYDSNSPLHF
clone_size: NA
d_call: NA
j_call: TRBJ1-6
v_call: TRBV6-2/TRBV6-3

cdr3_nt: TGTGCCAGCAGCCAAAGAATAACAGGGGGCGTTGGCTACACCTTC
cdr3_aa: CASSQRITGGVGYTF
clone_size: NA
d_call: TRBD1
j_call: TRBJ1-2
v_call: TRBV3-1/TRBV3-2

cdr3_nt: TGCAGCGTTGACGGGTCGGTAGTGCAAGAGACCCAGTACTTC
cdr3_aa: CSVDGSVVQETQYF
clone_size: NA
d_call: NA
j_call: TRBJ2-5
v_call: TRBV29-1

cdr3_nt: TGTGCCAGCAGTTACCCTGCGAGGGAGGAAGCTTTCTTT
cdr3_aa: CASSYPAREEAFF
clone_size: NA
d_call: NA
j_call: TRBJ1-1
v_call: TRBV6-5

cdr3_nt: TGTGCCAGCAGTTTAGGACAGGGGGCTTTCTTCGCTGCTGGAAACACCATATATTTT
cdr3_aa: CASSLGQGAFFAAGNTIYF
clone_size: NA
d_call: TRBD1
j_call: TRBJ1-3
v_call: TRBV28

cdr3_nt: TGTGCCAGCAGCCCCGACGGGGGAAATCAGCCCCAGCATTTT
cdr3_aa: CASSPDGGNQPQHF
clone_size: NA
d_call: NA
j_call: TRBJ1-5
v_call: TRBV7-9

cdr3_nt: TGTGCCAGCAGTGAAGCGCGGGGACGTACTCTCAGTTTGGATCAGCCCCAGCATTTT
cdr3_aa: CASSEARGRTLSLDQPQHF
clone_size: NA
d_call: NA
j_call: TRBJ1-5
v_call: TRBV6-1

cdr3_nt: TGCGCCAGCAGCTTGGTAAGCGGGGGGGCGGACGAGCAGTACTTC
cdr3_aa: CASSLVSGGADEQYF
clone_size: NA
d_call: TRBD2
j_call: TRBJ2-7
v_call: TRBV5-1

cdr3_nt: TGTGCCAGCAGCTTAAAGGGCGACAGTCACTATGGCTACACCTTC
cdr3_aa: CASSLKGDSHYGYTF
clone_size: NA
d_call: NA
j_call: TRBJ1-2
v_call: TRBV11-2

cdr3_nt: TGTGCCTGGGACAGCGGTAGAAGGGACAGGGCATTT
cdr3_aa: CAWDSGRRDRAF
clone_size: NA
d_call: TRBD1
j_call: TRBJ1-5
v_call: TRBV30

cdr3_nt: TGTGCCAGCAGCTCCAGGGGGCCTAGCAATCAGCCCCAGCATTTT
cdr3_aa: CASSSRGPSNQPQHF
clone_size: NA
d_call: TRBD1
j_call: TRBJ1-5
v_call: TRBV7-2

cdr3_nt: TGTGCCAGCAGTTTATTGGGGGACGGGCAGCCTGAAGCTTTCTTT
cdr3_aa: CASSLLGDGQPEAFF
clone_size: NA
d_call: NA
j_call: TRBJ1-1
v_call: TRBV28

cdr3_nt: TGTGCCAGCAGCTCTGCCGTGGGAGCTGAAGCTTTCTTT
cdr3_aa: CASSSAVGAEAFF
clone_size: NA
d_call: NA
j_call: TRBJ1-1
v_call: TRBV7-8

cdr3_nt: TGTGCCAGCAGTACTCAGGGGGGAGAGACCCAGTACTTC
cdr3_aa: CASSTQGGETQYF
clone_size: NA
d_call: NA
j_call: TRBJ2-5
v_call: TRBV6-5

cdr3_nt: TGTGCCAGTAGGGAGTCAGGGCGCAATCAGCCCCAGCATTTT
cdr3_aa: CASRESGRNQPQHF
clone_size: few
d_call: NA
j_call: TRBJ1-5
v_call: TRBV19

cdr3_nt: TGTGCCAACCCGGGACTCATATATTTT
cdr3_aa: CANPGLIYF
clone_size: NA
d_call: NA
j_call: TRBJ1-3
v_call: TRBV14

cdr3_nt: TGTGCCAGCAGTTTCCCGGGTTCCGGGGAGCTGTTTTTT
cdr3_aa: CASSFPGSGELFF
clone_size: NA
d_call: NA
j_call: TRBJ2-2
v_call: TRBV28

cdr3_nt: TGCGCCAGCAGCTTGGACCTTCCTGGGGCCGGGGCCAACGTCCTGACTTTC
cdr3_aa: CASSLDLPGAGANVLTF
clone_size: once
d_call: NA
j_call: TRBJ2-6
v_call: TRBV5-1

cdr3_nt: TGCGCCAGCAGCCAAGATCCGGGGACAGCACCTAACTCTAACTATGGCTACACCTTC
cdr3_aa: CASSQDPGTAPNSNYGYTF
clone_size: NA
d_call: TRBD1
j_call: TRBJ1-2
v_call: TRBV4-3